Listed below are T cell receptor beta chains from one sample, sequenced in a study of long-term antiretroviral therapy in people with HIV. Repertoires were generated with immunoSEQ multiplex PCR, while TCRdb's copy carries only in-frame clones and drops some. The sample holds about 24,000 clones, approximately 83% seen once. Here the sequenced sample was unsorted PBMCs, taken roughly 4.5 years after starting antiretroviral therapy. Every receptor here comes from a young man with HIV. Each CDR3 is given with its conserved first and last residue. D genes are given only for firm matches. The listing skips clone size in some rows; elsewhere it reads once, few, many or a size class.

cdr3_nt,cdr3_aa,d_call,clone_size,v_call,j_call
TGCAGCGTGGTGATTTCCAATGAGCAGTTCTTC,CSVVISNEQFF,.,.,TRBV29-1,TRBJ2-1
TGTGCCAGCAGCCCACCTAGCGGGAGCACAGATACGCAGTATTTT,CASSPPSGSTDTQYF,TRBD2,once,TRBV28,TRBJ2-3
TGCAGCGTTGCTTACACCAGTTACGAGCAGTACTTC,CSVAYTSYEQYF,.,.,TRBV29-1,TRBJ2-7
TGTGCCAGCAGCCATGGAGGGAGCACAGATACGCAGTATTTT,CASSHGGSTDTQYF,.,.,TRBV4-2,TRBJ2-3
TGCAGCGTGATAGTGGGGAACACTGAAGCTTTCTTT,CSVIVGNTEAFF,.,.,TRBV29-1,TRBJ1-1
TGTGCCAGCAGCCTAAGTAGAGGAGCGGATACGCAGTATTTT,CASSLSRGADTQYF,.,once,TRBV7-9,TRBJ2-3
TGTGCCAGCTCGCCACGCGGGTGGGGTGAAAAACTGTTTTTT,CASSPRGWGEKLFF,.,.,TRBV18,TRBJ1-4
TGCGCCAGCAGCCTCACCCGGACTTACCTGGTTGAGCAGTTCTTC,CASSLTRTYLVEQFF,.,few,TRBV4-1,TRBJ2-1
TGTGCCAGCACCCAAGGGGCCGTAACCGATGGCTACACCTTC,CASTQGAVTDGYTF,.,.,TRBV2,TRBJ1-2
TGTGCCAGCAGTGAAAACTCCTATAATTCACCCCTCCACTTT,CASSENSYNSPLHF,.,few,TRBV6-1,TRBJ1-6
TGTGCCAGCAGTCGGACTAGCGGGGCGGATGAGCAGTTCTTC,CASSRTSGADEQFF,TRBD2,.,TRBV2,TRBJ2-1
TGTGCCAGCAGTTCGACAAGGACTAGCGGGAGGGCCCACGAGCAGTACTTC,CASSSTRTSGRAHEQYF,TRBD2,once,TRBV28,TRBJ2-7
TGTGCCAGCTCACCACTATCCTGGGCAGACTATGGCTACACCTTC,CASSPLSWADYGYTF,.,.,TRBV18,TRBJ1-2
TGTGCCAGCAGCTTAGACAGGGGTGAGACCCAGTACTTC,CASSLDRGETQYF,.,few,TRBV11-2,TRBJ2-5
TGTGCCAGCAGTGAATTGCAGAACACTGAAGCTTTCTTT,CASSELQNTEAFF,.,.,TRBV25-1,TRBJ1-1
TGTGCCAGCAGCTTTAGCGGTGATTTGTCCTACGAGCAGTACTTC,CASSFSGDLSYEQYF,.,.,TRBV7-2,TRBJ2-7
TGTGCCACAAGTCGGGCGGGGGCGAGCTACGAGCAGTACTTC,CATSRAGASYEQYF,.,.,TRBV10-3,TRBJ2-7
TGTGCCAGCAGCCCGGAGGGAGGGAAAGCGGAGCAGTACTTC,CASSPEGGKAEQYF,TRBD2,.,TRBV14,TRBJ2-7
TGTGCCAGCAGCTTCGCGGGGGGGTCACACCCGTACGAGCAGTACTTC,CASSFAGGSHPYEQYF,TRBD2,once,TRBV5-8,TRBJ2-7
TGTGCCAGCAGTTTTCAGGGTCTGGGCGGGAGCCCCTACAATGAGCAGTTCTTC,CASSFQGLGGSPYNEQFF,TRBD2,.,TRBV7-9,TRBJ2-1
TGTGCCAGCAGCCAAGCCCAGGGGGAAGCTTTCTTT,CASSQAQGEAFF,.,.,TRBV14,TRBJ1-1